Sequencing of this T cell receptor (beta chain) was carried out in a study of shared clonotypes between healthy human individuals. Study as a whole: The plates for each donor numbered three CD4 naive, three CD4 memory, two CD8 naive and one CD8 memory. Study-wide findings and caveats: Only blood underwent sampling, and tissue repertoires likely differ. Deeper or shallower sequencing was expected to change how clonotypes are shared among donors. Four donors had around 5% of their naive CD4 clonotypes in common.

As to this clone: Its specificity is not known.

Clones were read by immunoSEQ multiplex PCR, and TCRdb kept only the in-frame ones, dropping some. The sample shows roughly 550,000 clones, about 95% of them seen only once. Positive CCR7 selection of CD45RO-negative cells yielded the naive CD8 cells, and terminally differentiated effector memory CD45RA+ cells were excluded. The source material was naive CD8+ T cells sorted from blood. The sequence was obtained from a young woman in good health.

The CDR3 here is CANKGLAGLETQYF. In DNA, the CDR3 is TGTGCCAACAAGGGACTAGCCGGATTGGAGACCCAGTACTTC. The chain carries TRBV21-1 and TRBJ2-5; the D call TRBD2 from the table was never checked on the DNA. TRBV21-1 represents a pseudogene. The CDR3 is 14 residues long.